Below are 6 T cell receptor beta chains sequenced from a single sample in a study of cytomegalovirus exposure and HLA in healthy donors. The data were produced by immunoSEQ multiplex PCR, yet TCRdb's version contains in-frame clones alone and is incomplete. The table includes about 330,000 clones, just over 85% detected once. Sequences were obtained from PBMCs. These TCRs come from a woman younger than 35 in good health and CMV-seronegative.

This chain links TRBV9 with TRBJ2-2; 9 bases agree with TRBD1. The CDR3 consists of 15 residues. Germline CDR1 reads SGDLS; CDR2 reads YYNGEE. Germline trimming cut 4 bases from V and 7 bases from J; bases unmatched to any gene: 8. The CDR3 nucleotides are TGTGCCAGCAGCTCACAGGGGGCGCAGGTCGGGGAGCTGTTTTTT. Encoded protein: CASSSQGAQVGELFF.

This clone was recorded only once. The J gene is TRBJ2-4, the V gene TRBV29-1; 7 bases are shared with TRBD1. Trimming took 6 bases from V and 4 from J; bases not matched to a gene: 18. Germline lookup yields CDR1 SQVTM and CDR2 ANQGSEA. The CDR3 has 17 residues. The CDR3 DNA reads as TGCAGCGTGGTCCGGGACAGCTTCCTAGGGGGAAAAAACATTCAGTACTTC. It codes for CSVVRDSFLGGKNIQYF.

The rearrangement links TRBV5-1 to TRBJ2-1; 7 nucleotides agree with TRBD1. CDR3 length equals 12 residues. V trimming: 8 bases; J trimming: 8 bases; junction bases outside the gene matches: 7. Germline values: CDR1 SGHRS, CDR2 YFSETQ. In nucleotides, the CDR3 is TGCGCCAGAAACAGGGGCATCGATGAGCAGTTCTTC. The encoded protein is CARNRGIDEQFF.

The chain has TRBV12-2 and TRBJ2-5; the table's D call, TRBD2, was not checked against the DNA. TRBV12-2 is a pseudogene. The CDR3 spans 18 residues. The CDR3: CASRLAEREGPGGETQYF. Here the CDR3 DNA reads TGTGCAAGTCGCTTAGCGGAGCGGGAGGGCCCCGGGGGGGAGACCCAGTACTTC.

V usage is TRBV5-4 and J usage is TRBJ2-1, with 10 bases lining up with TRBD2. The CDR3 has 19 residues. V dropped 0 bases and J dropped 9; count of bases not matched to a gene: 18. Germline CDR1 reads SGHNT; CDR2 reads YYREEE (reference sequence). The CDR3 coding sequence is TGTGCCAGCAGCTTGGCCGGGAGGCTAGCGGGAGAGGTTCAGTCTGAGCAGTTCTTC. Translated: CASSLAGRLAGEVQSEQFF.

V gene TRBV6-1 combines with J gene TRBJ1-5, with a weak D call TRBD1 (6 bases). CDR1 and CDR2 from the germline V gene are MNHNS and SASEGT. The CDR3 has 15 amino acids. V gave up 5 bases and J gave up 2 bases, with 13 bases separating them. CDR3 protein: CASSKGGFGNQPQHF. CDR3 DNA sequence: TGTGCCAGCAGTAAGGGGGGGTTCGGCAATCAGCCCCAGCATTTT.